The rows below give T cell receptor beta chains drawn from one sample of a study of blood T cell repertoires in COVID-19. Libraries were prepared by immunoSEQ multiplex PCR; TCRdb keeps only in-frame clonotypes and omits some of them. Found here are about 140,000 clones, over 70% of them singletons; the top ten hold about 1.9%. The sample comprised peripheral blood. All receptors come from a woman aged 60 to 75 with acute or convalescent COVID-19. Both conserved end residues are part of each CDR3. Each record gives: clone size, D gene, V gene, CDR3 length, J gene, CDR3 protein, CDR3 DNA. The D gene is left open where the match is weak. Clone size is not always given. Where it is, it says once, few, many or a class for expanded clones.

abundance: -; d_gene: TRBD2; v_gene: TRBV25-1; len: 17; j_gene: TRBJ2-7; CDR3aa: CASSEWWTSGGSYEQYF; CDR3nt: TGTGCCAGCAGTGAATGGTGGACTAGCGGGGGTTCCTACGAGCAGTACTTC
abundance: -; d_gene: TRBD2; v_gene: TRBV19; len: 15; j_gene: TRBJ2-3; CDR3aa: CASSRLAGGADTQYF; CDR3nt: TGTGCCAGTAGTAGACTAGCGGGAGGTGCAGATACGCAGTATTTT
abundance: -; d_gene: TRBD1; v_gene: TRBV28; len: 15; j_gene: TRBJ1-5; CDR3aa: CASSLMGQVGQPQHF; CDR3nt: TGTGCCAGCAGTTTAATGGGACAGGTAGGACAGCCCCAGCATTTT
abundance: -; d_gene: TRBD2; v_gene: TRBV7-9; len: 15; j_gene: TRBJ2-3; CDR3aa: CASSLLAGGTDTQYF; CDR3nt: TGTGCCAGCAGCTTATTAGCGGGGGGCACAGATACGCAGTATTTT
abundance: few; d_gene: -; v_gene: TRBV30; len: 13; j_gene: TRBJ1-1; CDR3aa: CAWSGTENTEAFF; CDR3nt: TGTGCCTGGAGTGGGACAGAGAACACTGAAGCTTTCTTT
abundance: once; d_gene: TRBD1; v_gene: TRBV6-5; len: 15; j_gene: TRBJ1-2; CDR3aa: CASSPGQGWAYGYTF; CDR3nt: TGTGCCAGCAGTCCTGGACAGGGGTGGGCCTATGGCTACACCTTC
abundance: -; d_gene: -; v_gene: TRBV3-1/TRBV3-2; len: 19; j_gene: TRBJ2-1; CDR3aa: CASRDGGSGLLFSYNEQFF; CDR3nt: TGTGCCAGCAGGGACGGGGGTAGTGGTCTACTGTTCTCCTACAATGAGCAGTTCTTC
abundance: -; d_gene: -; v_gene: TRBV25-1; len: 14; j_gene: TRBJ1-1; CDR3aa: CASSELRGGTEAFF; CDR3nt: TGTGCCAGCAGTGAACTGAGGGGGGGGACTGAAGCTTTCTTT
abundance: -; d_gene: TRBD2; v_gene: TRBV15; len: 16; j_gene: TRBJ2-4; CDR3aa: CATSRRTSGTKNIQYF; CDR3nt: TGTGCCACCAGCAGAAGGACTAGCGGTACCAAAAACATTCAGTACTTC
abundance: -; d_gene: -; v_gene: TRBV2; len: 12; j_gene: TRBJ2-1; CDR3aa: CASSEVGGEQFF; CDR3nt: TGTGCCAGCAGTGAAGTGGGAGGTGAGCAGTTCTTC
abundance: -; d_gene: TRBD2; v_gene: TRBV10-3; len: 21; j_gene: TRBJ2-3; CDR3aa: CAISGAGMGLAGGIYTDTQYF; CDR3nt: TGTGCCATCAGTGGCGCCGGGATGGGGCTAGCGGGAGGAATTTACACAGATACGCAGTATTTT
abundance: once; d_gene: TRBD2; v_gene: TRBV9; len: 15; j_gene: TRBJ2-7; CDR3aa: CASSPGTSGYYEQYF; CDR3nt: TGTGCCAGCAGCCCGGGGACTAGCGGATACTACGAGCAGTACTTC
abundance: once; d_gene: TRBD2; v_gene: TRBV24-1; len: 15; j_gene: TRBJ2-1; CDR3aa: CATSGREGSYNEQFF; CDR3nt: TGTGCCACCAGTGGACGGGAGGGCTCCTACAATGAGCAGTTCTTC
abundance: -; d_gene: -; v_gene: TRBV15; len: 15; j_gene: TRBJ1-5; CDR3aa: CATSRDRYSNQPQHF; CDR3nt: TGTGCCACCAGCAGAGACAGGTATAGCAATCAGCCCCAGCATTTT
abundance: -; d_gene: -; v_gene: TRBV30; len: 15; j_gene: TRBJ2-3; CDR3aa: CAWSSSASLADTQYF; CDR3nt: TGTGCCTGGAGTAGTTCGGCTAGCTTAGCAGATACGCAGTATTTT
abundance: -; d_gene: -; v_gene: TRBV13; len: 14; j_gene: TRBJ2-7; CDR3aa: CASSLGGISYEQYF; CDR3nt: TGTGCCAGCAGCTTAGGCGGGATATCCTACGAGCAGTACTTC
abundance: -; d_gene: TRBD2; v_gene: TRBV6-4; len: 16; j_gene: TRBJ2-5; CDR3aa: CASRGETSGGQETQYF; CDR3nt: TGTGCCAGCAGAGGGGAAACTAGCGGGGGACAAGAGACCCAGTACTTC
abundance: -; d_gene: TRBD2; v_gene: TRBV28; len: 18; j_gene: TRBJ2-2; CDR3aa: CASSFPLPGLAGTGELFF; CDR3nt: TGTGCCAGCAGTTTCCCTTTACCGGGACTAGCGGGGACCGGGGAGCTGTTTTTT
abundance: -; d_gene: -; v_gene: TRBV5-1; len: 14; j_gene: TRBJ2-7; CDR3aa: CASQAGAGSYEQYF; CDR3nt: TGCGCCAGCCAGGCAGGGGCTGGGTCCTACGAGCAGTACTTC
abundance: -; d_gene: TRBD2; v_gene: TRBV3-1/TRBV3-2; len: 16; j_gene: TRBJ2-1; CDR3aa: CASSQGRLAGYNEQFF; CDR3nt: TGTGCCAGCAGCCAAGGAAGACTAGCGGGATACAATGAGCAGTTCTTC
abundance: -; d_gene: -; v_gene: TRBV5-8; len: 13; j_gene: TRBJ1-2; CDR3aa: CASSSVGAYRYTF; CDR3nt: TGTGCCAGCAGCTCGGTGGGGGCGTATCGCTACACCTTC
abundance: once; d_gene: -; v_gene: TRBV3-1/TRBV3-2; len: 15; j_gene: TRBJ2-5; CDR3aa: CASSQELRRQETQYF; CDR3nt: TGTGCCAGCAGCCAAGAGCTGCGGAGACAAGAGACCCAGTACTTC
abundance: -; d_gene: -; v_gene: TRBV30; len: 15; j_gene: TRBJ1-4; CDR3aa: CAWTRAGRVREKLFF; CDR3nt: TGTGCCTGGACAAGGGCGGGGCGCGTTCGAGAAAAACTGTTTTTT
abundance: -; d_gene: TRBD2; v_gene: TRBV2; len: 14; j_gene: TRBJ2-5; CDR3aa: CASSVIAGAGTQYF; CDR3nt: TGTGCCAGCAGTGTCATAGCGGGAGCCGGGACCCAGTACTTC
abundance: -; d_gene: -; v_gene: TRBV5-1; len: 12; j_gene: TRBJ2-5; CDR3aa: CASSFNRKTQYF; CDR3nt: TGCGCCAGCAGCTTCAATAGAAAGACCCAGTACTTC
abundance: few; d_gene: TRBD1; v_gene: TRBV10-3; len: 14; j_gene: TRBJ2-7; CDR3aa: CAIMRDRTSYEQYF; CDR3nt: TGTGCCATCATGCGGGACAGGACGTCCTACGAGCAGTACTTC
abundance: once; d_gene: -; v_gene: TRBV6-1; len: 14; j_gene: TRBJ2-3; CDR3aa: CASSEWRITDTQYF; CDR3nt: TGTGCCAGCAGTGAATGGCGGATCACAGATACGCAGTATTTT
abundance: -; d_gene: TRBD1; v_gene: TRBV5-6; len: 17; j_gene: TRBJ1-6; CDR3aa: CASSFLDRTLGDSPLHF; CDR3nt: TGTGCCAGCAGCTTCCTGGACAGGACACTTGGGGATTCACCCCTCCACTTT
abundance: -; d_gene: -; v_gene: TRBV2; len: 11; j_gene: TRBJ1-1; CDR3aa: CASSGGYGAFF; CDR3nt: TGTGCCAGCAGTGGAGGCTACGGAGCTTTCTTT
abundance: -; d_gene: -; v_gene: TRBV6-5; len: 13; j_gene: TRBJ2-1; CDR3aa: CASRETGRNEQFF; CDR3nt: TGTGCCAGCAGGGAGACAGGCCGCAATGAGCAGTTCTTC
abundance: -; d_gene: -; v_gene: TRBV6-5; len: 14; j_gene: TRBJ1-5; CDR3aa: CASSYIFGDQPQHF; CDR3nt: TGTGCCAGCAGTTACATCTTCGGGGATCAGCCCCAGCATTTT
abundance: -; d_gene: -; v_gene: TRBV5-6; len: 15; j_gene: TRBJ1-5; CDR3aa: CASSLRENSNQPQHF; CDR3nt: TGTGCCAGCAGCTTAAGGGAGAATAGCAATCAGCCCCAGCATTTT
abundance: -; d_gene: -; v_gene: TRBV28; len: 13; j_gene: TRBJ2-3; CDR3aa: CASSAHLADTQYF; CDR3nt: TGTGCCAGCAGTGCGCACTTGGCAGATACGCAGTATTTT
abundance: -; d_gene: -; v_gene: TRBV21-1; len: 23; j_gene: TRBJ1-2; CDR3aa: CASSKVGVGQIPKGVTRNYGYTF; CDR3nt: TGTGCCAGCAGCAAAGTTGGGGTCGGACAGATCCCAAAAGGGGTGACCCGGAACTATGGCTACACCTTC
abundance: -; d_gene: -; v_gene: TRBV11-2; len: 13; j_gene: TRBJ2-7; CDR3aa: CASSLGVYDEQYF; CDR3nt: TGTGCCAGCAGCTTAGGAGTTTACGACGAGCAGTACTTC
abundance: -; d_gene: -; v_gene: TRBV28; len: 16; j_gene: TRBJ2-3; CDR3aa: CASSLGAGFVTDTQYF; CDR3nt: TGTGCCAGCAGTTTAGGGGCAGGGTTTGTCACAGATACGCAGTATTTT
abundance: -; d_gene: TRBD2; v_gene: TRBV7-2; len: 16; j_gene: TRBJ2-3; CDR3aa: CASSSTSGRDTDTQYF; CDR3nt: TGTGCCAGCAGCTCTACTAGCGGGAGGGACACAGATACGCAGTATTTT
abundance: -; d_gene: -; v_gene: TRBV6-5; len: 14; j_gene: TRBJ2-2; CDR3aa: CASSSRVNTGELFF; CDR3nt: TGTGCCAGCAGTTCCCGGGTGAACACCGGGGAGCTGTTTTTT
abundance: -; d_gene: TRBD2; v_gene: TRBV2; len: 15; j_gene: TRBJ2-7; CDR3aa: CASSEGWIAGYEQYF; CDR3nt: TGTGCCAGCAGTGAAGGTTGGATAGCGGGATACGAGCAGTACTTC
abundance: few; d_gene: -; v_gene: TRBV12-3/TRBV12-4; len: 12; j_gene: TRBJ1-2; CDR3aa: CASSGTFMDYTF; CDR3nt: TGTGCCAGCAGTGGGACATTTATGGACTACACCTTC
abundance: -; d_gene: -; v_gene: TRBV4-1; len: 17; j_gene: TRBJ1-4; CDR3aa: CASSYSLLAVGNEKLFF; CDR3nt: TGCGCCAGCAGCTATTCTTTACTAGCGGTTGGTAATGAAAAACTGTTTTTT
abundance: -; d_gene: -; v_gene: TRBV21-1; len: 17; j_gene: TRBJ2-7; CDR3aa: CASPGTSGRMVGDEQYF; CDR3nt: TGTGCCAGCCCCGGGACTAGCGGGAGGATGGTTGGGGACGAGCAGTACTTC
abundance: few; d_gene: TRBD2; v_gene: TRBV7-8; len: 17; j_gene: TRBJ2-2; CDR3aa: CASSFRTSGGGTGELFF; CDR3nt: TGTGCCAGCAGCTTCAGGACTAGCGGAGGGGGCACCGGGGAGCTGTTTTTT
abundance: -; d_gene: -; v_gene: TRBV6-2/TRBV6-3; len: 15; j_gene: TRBJ1-5; CDR3aa: CASIPGALIHQPQHF; CDR3nt: TGTGCCAGCATCCCAGGGGCCCTGATCCATCAGCCCCAGCATTTT
abundance: -; d_gene: TRBD2; v_gene: TRBV11-2; len: 20; j_gene: TRBJ2-2; CDR3aa: CASSLDRGLAGGTDTGELFF; CDR3nt: TGTGCCAGCAGCTTAGATCGCGGACTAGCGGGAGGGACGGACACCGGGGAGCTGTTTTTT